Each of the 17 T cell receptor beta chains below was sequenced from the same sample in a study of shared clonotypes between healthy human individuals. Sequencing used immunoSEQ multiplex PCR; TCRdb keeps in-frame clones, though not all of them. The table records 470,000 or so clones, roughly 80% of them present only once. The sequenced sample consisted of PBMCs. The receptors stem from a woman between 35 and 50 years old in good health. Some clones in this sample may be carry-over from other donors' samples.

In the case of this clone: Given a far larger clone just one base away, this is likely a sequencing read error. The V and J genes are TRBV30 and TRBJ2-5, with D perhaps TRBD1 or TRBD2 (6 bases each). V was clipped by 3 bases and J by 4 bases, with 18 bases between them. The CDR3 spans 15 residues. In germline, CDR1 is GTSNPN, CDR2 SVGIG (reference sequence). CDR3 nucleotides: TGTGCCTGGAGGGGAGGACAGTGTGGGTCAGAGACCCAGTACTTC. Protein product: CAWRGGQCGSETQYF.

The chain couples TRBV4-2 to TRBJ2-7, with TRBD1 matching over 7 bases. Per germline, CDR1 LGHNA and CDR2 YNFKEQ. The V gene end was trimmed by 0 bases and the J gene end by 2 bases; junction bases not matched to a gene: 4. The CDR3 sequence is 15 residues long. The CDR3 sequence: CASSQEDRSTYEQYF. The DNA for the CDR3 is TGTGCCAGCAGCCAAGAGGACAGGAGTACCTACGAGCAGTACTTC.

The V call is TRBV10-1, the J call TRBJ2-2, with TRBD1 as a possible D gene (5 bases). Germline lookup yields CDR1 WNHNN and CDR2 SYGVQD (reference sequence). The V and J ends lost 5 bases and 4 bases respectively, with 8 bases between them. The CDR3 consists of 13 residues. CDR3 coding DNA: TGCGCCAGCAGTCGACAGATCACCGGGGAGCTGTTTTTT. Translation: CASSRQITGELFF.

Note on this clone: Given a far larger clone just one base away, this is likely a sequencing read error. The chain recombines TRBV4-1 with TRBJ1-1, with D perhaps TRBD1 (5 bases). Germline loops: CDR1 MGHRA, CDR2 YSYEKL. CDR3 length equals 15 residues. The DNA of the CDR3 is TGCGCCGGCAGCCCGTTCAGCGGGGACGGCACTGAAGCTTTCTTT. It encodes CAGSPFSGDGTEAFF.

This chain joins TRBV28 and TRBJ1-5; no reliable D call. This CDR3 region has 16 residues. V shed 5 bases and J shed 0 bases, with 14 bases lying between them. The V gene's germline CDR1 is MDHEN and CDR2 SYDVKM. The DNA for the CDR3 is TGTGCCAGCAGTCCCCGGGTTAGCTATAGCAATCAGCCCCAGCATTTT. Residues: CASSPRVSYSNQPQHF.

This sequence joins TRBV19 and TRBJ2-7, with TRBD1 identical over 8 bases. Per the germline V gene, CDR1 is LNHDA and CDR2 is SQIVND (reference sequence). V lost 8 bases to trimming and J lost 2 bases; unmatched junction nucleotides: 8. CDR3 length: 14 amino acids. CDR3 sequence (DNA): TGTGCCAGTGCCCCGGGACAGGTCCCCTACGAGCAGTACTTC. As protein: CASAPGQVPYEQYF.

This chain uses TRBV30 with TRBJ1-5; D is unclear. With 0 bases removed from V and 1 base from J, the gap between germline ends came to 10 bases. CDR1 GTSNPN and CDR2 SVGIG come from the germline V gene (reference sequence). The CDR3 has 15 amino acids. CDR3 coding DNA: TGTGCCTGGAGTGTATTAAGAGGGAGCAATCAGCCCCAGCATTTT. Residues: CAWSVLRGSNQPQHF.

The V and J genes are TRBV25-1 and TRBJ2-1; D ambiguous. The CDR3 is 13 residues long. The germline V and J ends were trimmed by 8 bases and 7 bases, with 15 bases remaining between them. Germline CDR1 MGHDK, CDR2 SYGVNS. CDR3 sequence: CASRPQSKNEQFF. CDR3 sequence (DNA): TGTGCCAGCCGCCCCCAGAGTAAGAATGAGCAGTTCTTC.

Of note for this clone: This sample also contains other DNA sequences that code for the same CDR3. The J gene is TRBJ2-7, the V gene TRBV10-3; TRBD2 matches 13 bases. The trim removed 4 bases at V and 3 bases at J, leaving 0 bases unmatched. The V gene's germline CDR1 is ENHRY and CDR2 SYGVKD. The CDR3 runs to 14 residues. Here the CDR3 DNA reads TGTGCCATCAGTGGGACTAGCGGGGGCTACGAGCAGTACTTC. It specifies CAISGTSGGYEQYF.

The chain employs TRBV11-2 and TRBJ2-1, with 16 nucleotides matching TRBD2. CDR1 SGHAT and CDR2 FQNNGV come from the germline V gene. The V and J ends lost 5 bases and 2 bases, in that order; junction bases with no gene match: 6. The CDR3 runs to 18 residues. The CDR3 nucleotides read TGTGCCAGCAGCACAACCGGGACTAGCGGGAGGGCCTACAATGAGCAGTTCTTC. Translation gives CASSTTGTSGRAYNEQFF.

This clone was detected only once. This likely traces to a read error, being one base from a far larger clone. The J gene is TRBJ1-2, the V gene TRBV25-1; no reliable D call. The V and J ends lost 6 bases and 6 bases respectively, with 14 bases between them. The CDR3 spans 13 residues. In germline, CDR1 is MGHDK, CDR2 SYGVNS. CDR3 loop: CASRGGLADGYTF. In DNA, the CDR3 is TGTGCCAGCAGGGGCGGTCTAGCGGATGGCTACACCTTC.

This clone has just one count. This likely reflects a read error, since a far larger clone is one base away. J is TRBJ2-5 and V is TRBV5-6, with D unresolved. The V end lost 5 bases, the J end lost 10 bases, and 18 bases lay between the germline ends. From germline, CDR1 is SGHDT and CDR2 YYEEEE. The CDR3 contains 13 residues. This chain's CDR3 is CASRGTTGVDQYF. The CDR3 DNA reads TGTGCCAGCAGGGGAACAACTGGGGTGGACCAGTACTTC.

The chain uses TRBV7-2 and TRBJ2-7; D may be TRBD1 (5 bases). CDR3 length: 14 amino acids. The V end lost 1 base, the J end lost 0 bases, and 7 bases lay between the germline ends. Looked up from germline, CDR1 is SGHTA and CDR2 is FQGNSA. The CDR3 here is CASSLVRGSYEQYF. CDR3 nucleotides: TGTGCCAGCAGCTTAGTTAGGGGCTCCTACGAGCAGTACTTC.

This clone was seen only once. The V gene is TRBV25-1, the J gene TRBJ2-1, with 11 nucleotides matching TRBD2. Looked up from germline, CDR1 is MGHDK and CDR2 is SYGVNS. This CDR3 comprises 16 residues. V shed 1 base, J shed 9 bases, and the junction held 8 bases outside the gene matches. The CDR3 DNA follows: TGTGCCAGCAGTGAATGGGGACTAGCGGCGGGGGGTGAGCAGTTCTTC. Translating it yields CASSEWGLAAGGEQFF.

This chain uses TRBV2 with TRBJ2-3; 9 bases agree with TRBD2. V trimming: 7 bases; J trimming: 1 base; junction bases outside the gene matches: 27. The V gene's germline CDR1 is SNHLY and CDR2 FYNNEI. The CDR3 consists of 22 residues. This chain's CDR3 is CASNRGGFWREGPRGGTDTQYF. For the CDR3, the DNA is TGTGCCAGCAATCGAGGGGGCTTCTGGCGGGAGGGCCCCCGGGGTGGCACAGATACGCAGTATTTT.

The chain joins TRBV7-7 to TRBJ2-3; 11 bases are shared with TRBD2. V lost 5 bases to trimming and J lost 3 bases; unmatched junction nucleotides: 4. The CDR3 extends over 15 amino acids. From germline, CDR1 is SSHAT and CDR2 FNYEAQ (reference sequence). CDR3 protein: CASSQGLADTDTQYF. The DNA for the CDR3 is TGTGCCAGCAGCCAGGGACTAGCGGATACAGATACGCAGTATTTT.

The sample holds one count of this clone. The gene calls are TRBV15 and TRBJ2-7, with D uncertain. The length of the CDR3 is 14 residues. V gave up 3 bases and J gave up 0 bases, with 9 bases separating them. Germline CDR1 and CDR2: LNHNV and YYDKDF (reference sequence). CDR3 in amino acids: CATSSRSYSYEQYF. The CDR3 nucleotides are TGTGCCACCAGCAGCAGGAGTTACTCCTACGAGCAGTACTTC.